This T cell receptor beta chain appears in the sequencing data of a study of technical replicates of blood from a few donors. Produced via immunoSEQ multiplex PCR; TCRdb's table is partial and in-frame only. The sample yields approximately 79,000 clones, around 97% seen once. This CDR3 has 14 residues. Germline V gene data show CDR1 as SGHVS and CDR2 as FQNEAQ. V lost 1 base, J lost 1 base, and 6 bases lay in between. The sequence derives from a human donor in good health. The specimen sequenced was T cells isolated from PBMCs. The chain employs TRBV7-8 and TRBJ2-3; maybe TRBD1 (6 bases). The DNA for the CDR3 is TGTGCCAGCAGCTTAGACAGGGGCACAGATACGCAGTATTTT. Its translation: CASSLDRGTDTQYF.